Listed below are T cell receptor beta chains from one sample, sequenced in a study of cytomegalovirus exposure and HLA in healthy donors. Generated by immunoSEQ multiplex PCR, the TCRdb table keeps only in-frame clones and is missing some. The sample includes 120,000 or so clones, around three quarters of them seen just once. The specimen sequenced was PBMCs. All receptors come from a female donor in good health and CMV-seronegative. Each CDR3 is given with its conserved first and last residue. Fields, in order: J gene, V gene, CDR3 protein.

TRBJ1-5,TRBV6-5,CASSYGRGIQPQHF
TRBJ1-1,TRBV5-4,CASKLTFMNTEAFF
NA,TRBV27,CASSSLTSGSGEQYF
TRBJ2-6,TRBV27,CASSGGLLSGANVLTF
TRBJ2-2,TRBV7-9,CASSKIIASGGASPGELFF
TRBJ2-5,TRBV7-3,CASSETRSETQYF
TRBJ2-1,TRBV7-9,CASSLPLRLAGGRNEQFF
TRBJ1-1,TRBV28,CASQVTGNTEAFF
TRBJ1-1,TRBV2,CASSLTENTEAFF
TRBJ1-6,TRBV19,CATRERVSLAPLHF
TRBJ2-1,TRBV5-1,CASGLAGGPNNEQFF
TRBJ2-1,TRBV2,CASVWTYNNEQFF
TRBJ1-2,TRBV9,CASSERDDSLYGYTF
TRBJ2-7,TRBV27,CASSTRQGEQYF
TRBJ1-2,TRBV2,CASAKEDYGYTF
TRBJ2-3,TRBV5-1,CASSLVGGFTDTQYF
TRBJ2-3,TRBV7-9,CASSLRDTQYF
TRBJ1-5,TRBV6-1,CASSESGNQPQHF
TRBJ2-7,TRBV18,CASSLRATGIYEQYF
TRBJ2-2,TRBV5-4,CASSLASSSAPGGFGELFF
TRBJ1-1,TRBV28,CASSSTKAVQGALLAFF
TRBJ2-5,TRBV2,CASSEALRWEYVETQYF
TRBJ2-1,TRBV7-9,CSSSMTGAGSYNEQFF
TRBJ2-3,TRBV4-1,CASSQAGLQDTQYF
TRBJ1-5,TRBV28,CASSFRDRDNQPQHF
TRBJ2-1,TRBV11-2,CASSSSTGGTEQFF
TRBJ2-2,TRBV5-1,CASSFWDRGTGELFF
TRBJ2-7,TRBV9,CASSLGQGASYEQYF
TRBJ1-1,TRBV27,CASSPYGTRTPAFF
TRBJ2-1,TRBV2,CASRRLAGYNEQFF
TRBJ1-6,TRBV9,CASSLKDSNTPLHF
TRBJ2-7,TRBV4-1,CASSHPSGSSYEQYF
TRBJ1-2,TRBV10-3,CAISERQYYGYTF
TRBJ2-7,TRBV28,CASNPRGRGQGEQYF
TRBJ1-2,TRBV7-8,CASSGGTPGGYGYTF
TRBJ2-5,TRBV4-1,CASSQVGQGWETQYF
TRBJ1-3,TRBV2,CASSRTGVGNTIYF
TRBJ1-3,TRBV5-6,CASRGRVSGNTIYF
TRBJ2-2,TRBV21-1,CASSVPPAGFERELFF
TRBJ2-3,TRBV19,CATLGRGADTQYF
TRBJ2-1,TRBV28,CASSLAGEGPTREQFF
TRBJ2-7,TRBV10-1,CASSSRTAGGIREQYF